These T cell receptor beta chains were read from a single sample in a study of identical twins. TCRdb re-derived calls from the 5' RACE reads in MiXCR, one entry per CDR3 protein. The table shows 500,000 to 700,000 distinct CDR3 sequences, with about 7.6% occurring only once. This sample was shared with a second study, whose subject was yellow fever vaccine responses in identical twins.

Sequencing was done on a sample of PBMCs. These receptors originate from a woman aged 18-35 years in good health. CDR3s include the opening cysteine and the closing phenylalanine or tryptophan.

>TRBJ1-6|TRBV7-9
CASSLVEPLHF
>TRBJ2-7|TRBV12-3/TRBV12-4
CASSALAGYEQYF
>TRBJ2-1|TRBV3-1
CASSHLTSGGITYNEQFF
>TRBJ2-3|TRBV20-1
CSARMVGARTDTQYF
>TRBJ2-1|TRBV5-1
CASSLGDRPGVDEQFF
>TRBJ1-2|TRBV14
CASSRGGFLGPNYGYTF
>TRBJ2-7|TRBV7-9
CASSLVGRGISYEQYF
>TRBJ1-6|TRBV24-1
CATSDSGQGPSPLHF
>TRBJ2-4|TRBV5-1
CASSLAESGQGKNIQYF
>TRBJ2-7|TRBV12-3/TRBV12-4
CASTKWAFPYEQYF
>TRBJ1-1|TRBV7-9
CASSQLATHGAFF
>TRBJ1-3|TRBV20-1
CSARGQALSENTIYF
>TRBJ2-2|TRBV20-1
CSARDSRAVATGELFF
>TRBJ2-2|TRBV10-3
CAISESAGLAGVRTGELFF
>TRBJ1-5|TRBV24-1
CATSGSGNQPQHF
>TRBJ1-6|TRBV20-1
CSARFTGAGNSPLHF
>TRBJ2-3|TRBV4-1
CASSQVGAGESTDTQYF
>TRBJ2-3|TRBV27
CASSRQDRVGTDTQYF
>TRBJ2-2|TRBV29-1
CSVSGTGIAGELFF
>TRBJ2-2|TRBV4-1
CASSQEDFNTGELFF
>TRBJ1-1|TRBV12-3/TRBV12-4
CASSFATTNTEAFF
>TRBJ2-1|TRBV3-1
CASSLGTLHNEQFF
>TRBJ2-1|TRBV7-3
CASSLAGYDNEQFF
>TRBJ2-2|TRBV9
CASSVGGPPAGTGELFF
>TRBJ1-2|TRBV12-3/TRBV12-4
CASSLTVAYGYTF